The 27 T cell receptor beta chains given below trace back to one sample, sequenced in a study of blood T cell repertoires in COVID-19. Clones were read by immunoSEQ multiplex PCR, and TCRdb kept only the in-frame ones, dropping some. The sample shows about 250,000 clones, 65% to 80% of them seen only once. Sequenced input: peripheral blood. The receptors were gathered from a woman aged 40 to 50 with active or convalescent COVID-19.

The chain recombines TRBV18 with TRBJ2-3; TRBD2 matches at 11 bases. This CDR3 spans 16 amino acids. V trimming: 2 bases; J trimming: 5 bases; junction bases outside the gene matches: 6. Per the germline V gene, CDR1 is KGHSH and CDR2 is LQKENI. The chain's CDR3 is CASSPWASGGQDTQYF. The CDR3 region has the DNA TGTGCCAGCTCACCATGGGCTAGCGGGGGGCAAGATACGCAGTATTTT. Supplemented by reference TRBV18 and TRBJ2-3, the full variable domain reads NAGVMQNPRHLVRRRGQEARLRCSPMKGHSHVYWYRQLPEEGLKFMVYLQKENIIDESGMPKERFSAEFPKEGPSILRIQQVVRGDSAAYFCASSPWASGGQDTQYFGPGTRLTVL.

The J gene is TRBJ2-5, the V gene TRBV18, with 14 bases identical to TRBD2. There are 17 residues in the CDR3. The J segment lost 6 bases and the V segment lost 3 bases, leaving 9 bases of the junction unmatched. Germline values: CDR1 KGHSH, CDR2 LQKENI. In DNA form, the CDR3 reads TGTGCCAGCTCACCGTTGACTAGCGGGGGGGCCAAGAAGACCCAGTACTTC. Residues: CASSPLTSGGAKKTQYF.

The chain carries TRBV28 and TRBJ1-2; TRBD1 matches at 9 bases. Germline V gives CDR1 MDHEN, CDR2 SYDVKM. The junction had 10 bases not matched to a gene; V was cut back by 6 bases and J by 8 bases. CDR3 length equals 14 residues. The CDR3 nucleotides read TGTGCCAGCAGGTACCGGGACAGGGTAAGCGGCTACACCTTC. Protein: CASRYRDRVSGYTF.

The V and J genes are TRBV29-1 and TRBJ2-3, with TRBD2 identical over 9 bases. Trimming removed 6 bases from V and 4 bases from J; junction bases left unmatched: 11. This CDR3 comprises 15 residues. Germline V gene lookup returns CDR1 SQVTM and CDR2 ANQGSEA. As DNA, the CDR3 is TGCAGCGTAGCCCTCGGGACTAGCAAAGCAGATACGCAGTATTTT. Its translation: CSVALGTSKADTQYF.

The chain recombines TRBV19 with TRBJ2-3; tentative D call: TRBD1 (5 bases). CDR1 is LNHDA, CDR2 SQIVND, per germline (reference sequence). V lost 3 bases, J lost 2 bases, and 9 bases lay in between. This CDR3 is built from 14 residues. The CDR3 sequence is CASSMTVPTDTQYF. The CDR3 DNA reads TGTGCCAGTAGTATGACAGTACCCACAGATACGCAGTATTTT.

The gene calls are TRBV7-9 and TRBJ1-2; 10 bases are a match to TRBD1. The CDR3 is 15 amino acids. The germline V gene encodes CDR1 SEHNR and CDR2 FQNEAQ (reference sequence). V lost 4 bases and J lost 5; bases outside the gene matches: 7. CDR3 nucleotide sequence: TGTGCCAGCAGCTCGGGACAGGGGTTAATATATGGCTACACCTTC. Translated: CASSSGQGLIYGYTF.

The rearrangement links TRBV28 to TRBJ2-3, with unresolved D. Germline V gene data show CDR1 as MDHEN and CDR2 as SYDVKM. This CDR3 has 14 residues. Trimming left V 3 bases short and J 6 bases short, with 13 bases between. The CDR3, as DNA: TGTGCCAGCAGTTTGGAGTTTTTTGGGGATACGCAGTATTTT. It specifies CASSLEFFGDTQYF.

V usage is TRBV6-5 and J usage is TRBJ1-5; TRBD1 matches 12 bases. V was clipped by 6 bases and J by 6 bases; unmatched bases: 3. The CDR3 is 14 residues long. CDR1 and CDR2 (germline): MNHEY, SVGAGI. The CDR3 DNA follows: TGTGCCAGCAGGGGACAGGGGGCGAGTCAGCCCCAGCATTTT. Translation gives CASRGQGASQPQHF.

This CDR3 reads CAWKTGHDTDTQYF. In DNA form, the CDR3 reads TGTGCCTGGAAGACGGGTCACGACACAGATACGCAGTATTTT. The chain couples TRBV30 to TRBJ2-3; D gene uncertain. Deletions cut 4 bases from V and 2 bases from J, with 13 bases between. CDR1 GTSNPN and CDR2 SVGIG come from the germline V gene (reference sequence). The CDR3 has 14 amino acids. Looking up the rest from reference TRBV30 and TRBJ2-3 gives the full variable domain: SQTIHQWPATLVQPVGSPLSLECTVEGTSNPNLYWYRQAAGRGLQLLFYSVGIGQISSEVPQNLSASRPQDRQFILSSKKLLLSDSGFYLCAWKTGHDTDTQYFGPGTRLTVL.

The chain employs TRBV19 and TRBJ1-1, with TRBD1 matching over 7 bases. V dropped 6 bases and J dropped 7; count of bases not matched to a gene: 14. Germline V CDR1 and CDR2: LNHDA, SQIVND (reference sequence). The CDR3 contains 15 residues. Here the CDR3 DNA reads TGTGCCAGTAGGAGGATACAGGGGAGGTATTATGAAGCTTTCTTT. Its protein is CASRRIQGRYYEAFF.

This clone was observed a handful of times. The chain joins TRBV28 to TRBJ2-1, with 7 bases identical to TRBD2. CDR3 length: 16 amino acids. Unmatched junction bases numbered 14, after V lost 7 bases and J lost 5 bases. CDR1 MDHEN and CDR2 SYDVKM come from the germline V gene. The CDR3 coding sequence is TGTGCCAGCACCCCCCTCTCGGCGGGAGTTAACAATGAGCAGTTCTTC. Its protein product is CASTPLSAGVNNEQFF.

This chain connects TRBV18 to TRBJ1-2; 7 nucleotides align to TRBD1. The V segment lost 0 bases and the J segment 4 bases; nucleotides outside the gene matches: 8. The germline CDR1 and CDR2 sequences are KGHSH and LQKENI. The CDR3 extends over 16 amino acids. CDR3 in amino acids: CASSPPEGARVYGYTF. The CDR3 coding sequence is TGTGCCAGCTCACCACCGGAGGGGGCGAGGGTCTATGGCTACACCTTC.

This clone was observed a handful of times. This chain links TRBV28 with TRBJ1-2; TRBD1 aligns across 8 bases. CDR1 is MDHEN and CDR2 is SYDVKM in the germline V gene. This CDR3 contains 13 residues. J lost 8 bases, V lost 4 bases, and 6 bases had no gene match. CDR3 amino acids: CASSSLGQGGYTF. The CDR3 DNA is TGTGCCAGCAGTTCCCTCGGACAGGGCGGCTACACCTTC.

This sequence joins TRBV19 and TRBJ1-1; possible D gene TRBD1, 6 bases. This CDR3 region has 17 residues. The V end was cut by 3 bases, the J end by 4 bases, with 21 bases between. The germline CDR1 and CDR2 sequences are LNHDA and SQIVND (reference sequence). CDR3 residues: CASSIPTGRGVGTEAFF. CDR3 sequence (DNA): TGTGCCAGTAGTATTCCGACAGGCCGGGGGGTCGGCACTGAAGCTTTCTTT.

The J gene is TRBJ2-3, the V gene TRBV6-5, with TRBD1 identical over 8 bases. The CDR3 runs 15 residues. CDR1 is MNHEY, CDR2 SVGAGI, per germline. Germline trimming cut 6 bases from V and 2 bases from J; bases unmatched to any gene: 7. The CDR3 sequence: CASRITGGITDTQYF. CDR3 nucleotides: TGTGCCAGCAGGATTACAGGGGGGATCACAGATACGCAGTATTTT.

The CDR3 spells CASTRELAGEDTQYF. The CDR3 region has the DNA TGTGCCAGCACCCGGGAACTAGCGGGGGAAGATACGCAGTATTTT. J is TRBJ2-3 and V is TRBV11-2; 11 bases fit TRBD2. CDR1 is SGHAT, CDR2 FQNNGV, per germline. With V trimmed by 7 bases and J by 5 bases, 8 bases remained unmatched. The CDR3 sequence is 15 residues long. The entire variable domain, with the rest obtained from reference TRBV11-2 and TRBJ2-3, is as follows: EAGVAQSPRYKIIEKRQSVAFWCNPISGHATLYWYQQILGQGPKLLIQFQNNGVVDDSQLPKDRFSAERLKGVDSTLKIQPAKLEDSAVYLCASTRELAGEDTQYFGPGTRLTVL.

A word on this clone: Other DNA sequences from this sample encode an identical CDR3 as well. The chain carries TRBV9 and TRBJ1-2, with 8 bases lining up with TRBD1. The V and J ends lost 5 bases and 8 bases, in that order; junction bases with no gene match: 8. The CDR3 loop spans 13 amino acids. CDR1 is SGDLS, CDR2 YYNGEE, per germline. Written as DNA, the CDR3 is TGTGCCAGCAGTTTAATACAGGGGGGGGGCTACACCTTC. This translates into CASSLIQGGGYTF. The full variable domain, in which reference TRBV9 and TRBJ1-2 provide the parts outside the CDR3, is DSGVTQTPKHLITATGQRVTLRCSPRSGDLSVYWYQQSLDQGLQFLIQYYNGEERAKGNILERFSAQQFPDLHSELNLSSLELGDSALYFCASSLIQGGGYTFGSGTRLTVV.

The chain is built from TRBV28 and TRBJ2-1, with TRBD1 matching 7 bases. This CDR3 comprises 15 residues. Germline lookup yields CDR1 MDHEN and CDR2 SYDVKM. Trimming removed 4 bases from V and 4 bases from J; junction bases left unmatched: 7. The CDR3 sequence is CASSSRDRHYNEQFF. The CDR3, as DNA: TGTGCCAGCAGTTCCCGGGACAGACATTACAATGAGCAGTTCTTC.

The V and J genes are TRBV6-6 and TRBJ1-2, with D uncertain. Per the germline V gene, CDR1 is MNHNY and CDR2 is SVGAGI (reference sequence). The CDR3 is 12 amino acids. The V gene lost 6 bases and the J gene lost 0 bases, with 5 bases spanning the gap. CDR3 sequence reads: CASRASNYGYTF. Here the CDR3 DNA reads TGTGCCAGCAGGGCTTCTAACTATGGCTACACCTTC.

Ten or more counts support this clone. CDR3 in amino acids: CASRQGYYGYTF. The CDR3 coding sequence is TGTGCCAGTCGTCAGGGGTACTATGGCTACACCTTC. This chain connects TRBV9 to TRBJ1-2, with D perhaps TRBD1 (6 bases). The CDR3 sequence is 12 residues long. The germline V gene has CDR1 SGDLS and CDR2 YYNGEE. Trimming took off 8 bases at V and 3 bases at J, with 11 bases between the two ends.

The rearrangement joins TRBV20-1 to TRBJ1-1; D is unclear. CDR3 length: 11 residues. CDR1 and CDR2 from the germline V gene are DFQATT and SNEGSKA (reference sequence). Trimming cost V 6 bases and J 3 bases, with 8 bases left between them. CDR3 nucleotides: TGCAGTGCCCTACGGGACACTGAAGCTTTCTTT. Protein product: CSALRDTEAFF.

V is TRBV6-5 and J is TRBJ2-7, with TRBD2 as a possible D gene (6 bases). Germline V lookup: CDR1 MNHEY, CDR2 SVGAGI. This CDR3 comprises 14 residues. Deletions cut 8 bases from V and 5 bases from J, with 19 bases between. This chain's CDR3 is CASRLLPGLHEQYV. In DNA, the CDR3 is TGTGCCAGCCGGCTTTTACCGGGACTGCACGAGCAGTACGTC.

This clone turned up a few times. V usage is TRBV27 and J usage is TRBJ1-5, with 7 bases matching TRBD1. From germline, CDR1 is MNHEY and CDR2 SMNVEV (reference sequence). The CDR3 sequence is 15 residues long. Trimming at V came to 5 bases and at J to 4 bases, leaving 8 bases not matched to a gene. CDR3 sequence: CASSPGQSRNQPQHF. DNA for the CDR3: TGTGCCAGCAGTCCGGGACAGTCTAGGAATCAGCCCCAGCATTTT.

This chain uses TRBV6-5 with TRBJ1-3; TRBD1 might be the D (5 bases). The V and J ends lost 0 bases and 0 bases respectively, with 9 bases between them. This CDR3 contains 16 residues. Per the germline V gene, CDR1 is MNHEY and CDR2 is SVGAGI. This chain's CDR3 is CASSYSGVGSGNTIYF. In DNA, the CDR3 is TGTGCCAGCAGTTACTCAGGGGTGGGCTCTGGAAACACCATATATTTT.

The chain joins TRBV7-3 to TRBJ2-2, with no clear D. The length of the CDR3 is 14 residues. V shed 0 bases and J shed 4 bases, with 6 bases lying between them. CDR1 and CDR2 from the germline V gene are SGHTA and FQGTGA. CDR3 region: CASSLTSGTGELFF. The CDR3 coding sequence is TGTGCCAGCAGCTTAACGTCGGGCACCGGGGAGCTGTTTTTT.

This clone was detected once. The J gene is TRBJ2-4, the V gene TRBV6-1; possibly TRBD1 for D (6 bases). Germline lookup yields CDR1 MNHNS and CDR2 SASEGT. V was pared by 2 bases and J by 0 bases, with 11 bases between. This CDR3 contains 16 residues. CDR3: CASSELQGLAKNIQYF. The CDR3 DNA reads as TGTGCCAGCAGTGAACTACAGGGTTTAGCCAAAAACATTCAGTACTTC.

The V gene is TRBV4-1, the J gene TRBJ2-3, with TRBD2 matching over 9 bases. Germline assignment: CDR1 MGHRA and CDR2 YSYEKL. The V gene end was trimmed by 0 bases and the J gene end by 5 bases; junction bases not matched to a gene: 6. CDR3 length equals 16 residues. CDR3 in DNA: TGCGCCAGCAGCCAAGAATTGCGGGGGGGTGTAGATACGCAGTATTTT. It is translated as CASSQELRGGVDTQYF.